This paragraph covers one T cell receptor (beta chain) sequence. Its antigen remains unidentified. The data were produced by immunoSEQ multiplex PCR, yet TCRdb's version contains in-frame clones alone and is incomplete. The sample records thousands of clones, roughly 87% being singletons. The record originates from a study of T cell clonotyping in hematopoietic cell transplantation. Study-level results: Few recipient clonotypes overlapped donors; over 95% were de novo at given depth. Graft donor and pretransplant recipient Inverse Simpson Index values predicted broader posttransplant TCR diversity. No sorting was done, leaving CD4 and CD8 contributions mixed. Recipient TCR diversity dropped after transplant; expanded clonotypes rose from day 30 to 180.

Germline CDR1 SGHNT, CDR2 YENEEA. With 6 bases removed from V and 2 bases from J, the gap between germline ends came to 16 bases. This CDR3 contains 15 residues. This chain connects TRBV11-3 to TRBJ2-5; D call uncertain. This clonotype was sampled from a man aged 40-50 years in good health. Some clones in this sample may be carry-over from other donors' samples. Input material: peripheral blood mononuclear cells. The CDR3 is CASRSVESGQETQYF. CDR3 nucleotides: TGTGCCAGCAGGTCGGTCGAATCAGGACAAGAGACCCAGTACTTC. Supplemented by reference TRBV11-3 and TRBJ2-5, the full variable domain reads EAGVVQSPRYKIIEKKQPVAFWCNPISGHNTLYWYLQNLGQGPELLIRYENEEAVDDSQLPKDRFSAERLKGVDSTLKIQPAELGDSAVYLCASRSVESGQETQYFGPGTRLLVL.